This T cell receptor (beta chain) was sequenced for a study of cytomegalovirus exposure and HLA in healthy donors. The overall study: Unique TCRs from HLA-typed donors, 65 million to 85 million of them, were held in an early data release.

PCR employed 60 Vbeta and 13 Jbeta primers. In the source study's methods: In a later analysis, around 10 million of around 75 million unique beta chains occurred in at least two donors. Data came from immunoSEQ multiplex PCR; TCRdb stores just in-frame clones and leaves some out. The V and J calls and clone size come from that table; D and trimming were worked out from the DNA. Of about 150,000 clones in the sample, 80% to 85% were seen once. Germline assignment: CDR1 SGHRS and CDR2 YFSETQ. The CDR3 length is 15 residues. The TCR sequence derives from a boy aged 2-15 years in good health and CMV-seronegative. The chain has TRBV5-1 and TRBJ2-5, with a weak D call TRBD2 (6 bases). The DNA end is a closer match to TRBJ2-7, so the J assignment may be wrong. Material for sequencing was PBMCs. DNA for the CDR3: TGCGCCAGCAGCCGACCCGACGGGAGCTCCTACGAGCAGTACTTC. This encodes CASSRPDGSSYEQYF.